Ten or more counts support the clone carrying this TCR beta chain. This beta chain represents an off-target read in a library built for alpha chains; its size is of limited meaning. Time point here: sample taken at primary tumor resection. Sequencing covered unsorted whole RNA taken from tumor, nontumor lung or frozen PBMC. The donor population consisted of more than 55 patients with untreated, early-stage non-small cell lung cancer. The CDR3 loop spans 15 amino acids. CDR1 SGHNT and CDR2 YYREEE come from the germline V gene (reference sequence). The V segment lost 4 bases and the J segment 2 bases; nucleotides outside the gene matches: 3. The library protocol tagged each TCR cDNA with a unique molecular identifier. TCRdb recomputed calls from the 5' RACE reads with MiXCR, one row per CDR3 protein. This sample yields more than 9,000 distinct CDR3 sequences, of which approximately 6.2% are seen a single time; over 9% belongs to the top ten.

These data belong to a study of spatial heterogeneity in lung cancer. Whole-study context: More beta-chain than alpha-chain sequences were consistently detected. Every unique TCR and UMI combination, on average, appeared more than ten times in raw reads.

The rearrangement joins TRBV5-4 to TRBJ2-3; TRBD2 matches 11 bases. This sample comprised normal lung tissue next to the tumor, obtained at surgery. The origin of this receptor is a male donor with early-stage non-small cell lung cancer. The CDR3 protein is CASSGTSGYTDTQYF. CDR3 bases: TGTGCCAGCAGCGGGACTAGCGGATACACAGATACGCAGTATTTT.